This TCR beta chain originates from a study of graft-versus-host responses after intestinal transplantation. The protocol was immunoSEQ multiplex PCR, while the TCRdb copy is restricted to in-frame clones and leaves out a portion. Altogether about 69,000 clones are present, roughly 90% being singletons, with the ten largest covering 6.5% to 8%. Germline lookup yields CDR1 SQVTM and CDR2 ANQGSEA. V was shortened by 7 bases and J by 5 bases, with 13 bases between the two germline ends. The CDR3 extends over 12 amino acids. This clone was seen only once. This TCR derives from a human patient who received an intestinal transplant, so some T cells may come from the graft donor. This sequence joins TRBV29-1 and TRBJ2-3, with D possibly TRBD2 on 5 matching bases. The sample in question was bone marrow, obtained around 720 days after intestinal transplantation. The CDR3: CSGEYGLDTQYF. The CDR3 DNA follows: TGCAGCGGGGAATACGGACTAGATACGCAGTATTTT.